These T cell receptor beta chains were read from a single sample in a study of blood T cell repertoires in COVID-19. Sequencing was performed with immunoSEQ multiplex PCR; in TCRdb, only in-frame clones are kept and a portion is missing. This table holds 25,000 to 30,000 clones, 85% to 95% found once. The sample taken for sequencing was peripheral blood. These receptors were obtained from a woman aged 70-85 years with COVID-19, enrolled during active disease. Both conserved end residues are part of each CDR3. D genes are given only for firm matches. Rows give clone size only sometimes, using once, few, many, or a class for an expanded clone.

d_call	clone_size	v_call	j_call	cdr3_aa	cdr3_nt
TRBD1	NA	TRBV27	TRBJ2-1	CASSGVPPGQTYNEQFF	TGTGCCAGCAGCGGGGTACCTCCGGGACAGACGTACAATGAGCAGTTCTTC
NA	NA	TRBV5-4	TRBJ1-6	CASSLGVISDSPLHF	TGTGCCAGCAGCTTGGGGGTCATTAGCGATTCACCCCTCCACTTT
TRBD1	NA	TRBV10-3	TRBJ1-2	CAISEPGQLYGYTF	TGTGCCATCAGTGAACCGGGACAGCTCTATGGCTACACCTTC
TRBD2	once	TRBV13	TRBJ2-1	CASSRGLADYNEQFF	TGTGCCAGCAGCCGGGGACTAGCGGACTACAATGAGCAGTTCTTC
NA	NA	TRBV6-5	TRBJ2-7	CATFKSSYEQYF	TGTGCCACCTTTAAGAGCTCCTACGAGCAGTACTTC
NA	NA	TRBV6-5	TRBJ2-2	CASIWAGENTGELFF	TGTGCCAGCATTTGGGCAGGGGAGAACACCGGGGAGCTGTTTTTT
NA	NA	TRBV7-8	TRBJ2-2	CASSLWDLLGITGELFF	TGTGCCAGCAGCCTCTGGGACTTGCTGGGGATTACCGGGGAGCTGTTTTTT
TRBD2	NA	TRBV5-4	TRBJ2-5	CASRWGLAVLETQYF	TGTGCCAGCAGATGGGGACTAGCAGTTCTTGAGACCCAGTACTTC
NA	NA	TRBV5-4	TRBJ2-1	CASSLALAFNEQFF	TGTGCCAGCAGCTTGGCCCTAGCGTTCAATGAGCAGTTCTTC
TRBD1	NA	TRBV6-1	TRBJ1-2	CASSERTGDYGYTF	TGTGCCAGCAGTGAGCGGACAGGGGACTATGGCTACACCTTC
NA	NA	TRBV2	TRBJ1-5	CASSEGDIRNQPQHF	TGTGCCAGCAGTGAAGGGGACATTCGCAATCAGCCCCAGCATTTT
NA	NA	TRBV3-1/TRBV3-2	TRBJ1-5	CASSQDLNQPQHF	TGTGCCAGCAGCCAAGACCTCAATCAGCCCCAGCATTTT
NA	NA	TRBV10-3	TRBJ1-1	CAISESERMNTEAFF	TGTGCCATCAGTGAGTCTGAGAGAATGAACACTGAAGCTTTCTTT
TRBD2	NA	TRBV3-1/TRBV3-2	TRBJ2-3	CASSPFDGLAGDTQYF	TGTGCCAGCAGCCCTTTCGACGGACTAGCGGGAGATACGCAGTATTTT
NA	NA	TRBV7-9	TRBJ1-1	CASSLYEYRAGDTEAFF	TGTGCCAGCAGCTTGTACGAATACAGGGCGGGGGACACTGAAGCTTTCTTT